Described below is a single T cell receptor beta chain sequence and its context. Its matching antigen is unknown. Patients who underwent sequencing had shown CD8+CD57+ cell expansion by flow cytometry. These data are taken from a study of CD8+CD57+ T cells in acquired aplastic anemia. Whole-study results and caveats: The same twenty-nine CD8+ CDR3 sequences occurred in patients and in controls.

TCR beta VDJ and CDR3 were profiled, and genomic DNA was the template. TCRdb fed the reads into MiXCR, producing one record per CDR3 protein. The sample holds tens of thousands of distinct CDR3 sequences, 63% seen once. The sample taken for sequencing was sorted CD4+, CD8+, or CD8+CD57+ T cells (not recorded which) from PBMCs. The TCR comes from a human donor with aplastic anemia.

The CDR3 protein is CAISDKGGGYTF. The CDR3 nucleotides read TGTGCCATCAGCGATAAGGGTGGTGGCTACACCTTC. The chain links TRBV10-3 to TRBJ1-2; D gene ambiguous. CDR1 ENHRY and CDR2 SYGVKD come from the germline V gene. The CDR3 is 12 amino acids. Deletions cut 6 bases from V and 7 bases from J, with 12 bases between.